The entry below describes one T cell receptor beta chain. This sample was taken from a study of T cells after yellow fever vaccination. The germline V gene has CDR1 SGHRS and CDR2 YFSETQ. This CDR3 region has 17 residues. The V and J ends lost 5 bases and 0 bases, in that order; junction bases with no gene match: 8. MiXCR was run by TCRdb on the 5' RACE reads, yielding one entry per CDR3 protein. Of hundreds of thousands of distinct CDR3 sequences listed, roughly 8.4% are singletons. The sequence was obtained from a man younger than 35 who received the YFV17D yellow fever vaccine. The sample here was PBMCs, taken approximately 40 days after the first yellow fever vaccination. The chain has TRBV5-1 and TRBJ2-3; 11 bases are a match to TRBD2. This chain's CDR3 is CASRPQTSGASTDTQYF. CDR3 DNA: TGCGCCAGCAGACCGCAGACTAGCGGGGCTAGCACAGATACGCAGTATTTT.